A selection of T cell receptor beta chains follows, all from one sample in a study of blood T cell repertoires in COVID-19. Some clones are missing from TCRdb's copy, which holds only in-frame ones; the method was immunoSEQ multiplex PCR. The sample has about 190,000 clones, around 90% seen once; the top ten hold around 7%. The specimen sequenced was peripheral blood. All receptors come from a man aged 35-49 years with acute or convalescent COVID-19. The CDR3 runs from the conserved cysteine through the conserved F or W. A D gene is named only where the DNA matches it firmly. The listing skips clone size in some rows; elsewhere it reads once, few, many or a size class.

V	J	length	D	size	CDR3	DNA
TRBV27	TRBJ1-4	15	NA	NA	CASSPGWLRREKLFF	TGTGCCAGCAGTCCCGGGTGGTTGAGAAGGGAAAAACTGTTTTTT
TRBV3-1/TRBV3-2	TRBJ2-7	14	TRBD2	NA	CASSQGLAAYEQYF	TGTGCCAGCAGCCAAGGACTAGCGGCCTACGAGCAGTACTTC
TRBV6-2/TRBV6-3	TRBJ2-7	15	NA	NA	CASSTWDRDTYEQYF	TGTGCCAGCAGTACTTGGGACCGGGACACTTACGAGCAGTACTTC
TRBV30	TRBJ1-4	18	TRBD1	NA	CAWSVTKPGQGYNEKLFF	TGTGCCTGGAGTGTCACAAAACCGGGACAGGGTTATAATGAAAAACTGTTTTTT
TRBV6-2/TRBV6-3	TRBJ2-7	12	NA	NA	CASSYSEYEQYF	TGTGCCAGCAGTTACTCGGAGTACGAGCAGTACTTC
TRBV24-1	TRBJ2-3	17	NA	NA	CATSELIDPGPVDTQYF	TGTGCCACCAGTGAACTAATAGACCCTGGCCCGGTGGATACGCAGTATTTT
TRBV24-1	TRBJ2-7	15	TRBD1	few	CATSDRTGSPYEQYF	TGTGCCACCAGTGATCGGACAGGGAGCCCCTACGAGCAGTACTTC
TRBV5-4	TRBJ2-1	16	NA	NA	CASSLDGSVSYNEQFF	TGTGCCAGCAGCTTGGACGGGTCAGTTTCCTACAATGAGCAGTTCTTC
TRBV6-2/TRBV6-3	TRBJ2-7	11	NA	NA	CASGPSLEQYF	TGTGCCAGCGGCCCAAGCCTCGAGCAGTACTTC
TRBV19	TRBJ2-7	13	NA	NA	CASSKQRSYEQYF	TGTGCCAGTAGTAAGCAGAGGTCCTACGAGCAGTACTTC
TRBV19	TRBJ2-3	17	TRBD2	NA	CASSTWTSGGKADTQYF	TGTGCCAGTAGTACTTGGACTAGCGGGGGGAAGGCAGATACGCAGTATTTT
TRBV5-1	TRBJ1-2	16	NA	NA	CASSLGWGGTNYGYTF	TGCGCCAGCAGCTTGGGCTGGGGGGGAACTAACTATGGCTACACCTTC
TRBV4-3	TRBJ1-1	14	NA	NA	CASSQDRVNTEAFF	TGCGCCAGCAGCCAAGATCGGGTGAACACTGAAGCTTTCTTT
TRBV28	TRBJ2-3	16	NA	many	CASSLRGGRSTDTQYF	TGTGCCAGCAGTTTAAGGGGGGGCCGTTCCACAGATACGCAGTATTTT
TRBV5-4	TRBJ1-2	14	TRBD1	NA	CASSLRGRRDGYTF	TGTGCCAGCAGCTTAAGGGGGCGTAGGGATGGCTACACCTTC
TRBV6-5	TRBJ2-7	14	NA	NA	CASSPTLQRAEQYF	TGTGCCAGCAGCCCCACGTTACAGAGGGCCGAGCAGTACTTC
TRBV4-3	TRBJ2-7	15	TRBD1	NA	CASSQETGIPYEQYF	TGCGCCAGCAGCCAAGAGACAGGGATCCCCTACGAGCAGTACTTC
TRBV6-1	TRBJ1-2	14	NA	NA	CASSEAPGNYGYTF	TGTGCCAGCAGTGAAGCCCCGGGAAACTATGGCTACACCTTC
TRBV24-1	TRBJ2-7	13	NA	NA	CATSARGRYEQYF	TGTGCCACCAGTGCCCGGGGTCGCTACGAGCAGTACTTC
TRBV6-4	TRBJ2-3	15	NA	NA	CASSAGGHSTDTQYF	TGTGCCAGCAGCGCAGGGGGGCATAGCACAGATACGCAGTATTTT
TRBV27	TRBJ2-1	17	NA	NA	CASRTRNSGHSYNEQFF	TGTGCCAGCAGAACTCGAAATAGCGGACACTCCTACAATGAGCAGTTCTTC
TRBV6-5	TRBJ2-7	16	TRBD1	NA	CASSYWSGTGVNEQYF	TGTGCCAGCAGTTACTGGTCTGGGACAGGGGTAAACGAGCAGTACTTC
TRBV5-6	TRBJ2-3	14	NA	NA	CASSLGRGTDTQYF	TGTGCCAGCAGCTTGGGTCGGGGTACAGATACGCAGTATTTT
TRBV3-1/TRBV3-2	TRBJ2-5	14	NA	NA	CASSAGTWQETQYF	TGTGCCAGCAGCGCAGGGACTTGGCAAGAGACCCAGTACTTC
TRBV6-1	TRBJ2-1	15	TRBD2	NA	CASSEGGGSYNEQFF	TGTGCCAGCAGTGAAGGCGGGGGATCTTACAATGAGCAGTTCTTC
TRBV29-1	TRBJ1-2	13	TRBD1	NA	CSVDPGGGRGYTF	TGCAGCGTTGATCCAGGGGGCGGACGGGGCTACACCTTC
TRBV3-1/TRBV3-2	TRBJ1-2	14	TRBD1	NA	CASSLLTGGHGYTF	TGTGCCAGCAGCCTTTTGACAGGGGGCCATGGCTACACCTTC
TRBV7-2	TRBJ2-5	17	TRBD1	NA	CASSTIMGQGAEWTQYF	TGTGCCAGCAGCACAATAATGGGGCAGGGGGCCGAATGGACCCAGTACTTC
TRBV2	TRBJ2-5	13	TRBD1	few	CASSRDSQETQYF	TGTGCCAGCAGTCGGGACAGCCAAGAGACCCAGTACTTC
TRBV19	TRBJ2-1	15	TRBD2	NA	CASSRGGSPYNEQFF	TGTGCCAGTAGCCGGGGGGGTTCCCCTTACAATGAGCAGTTCTTC
TRBV2	TRBJ1-2	12	TRBD1	NA	CASSLDRAGYTF	TGTGCCAGCAGCCTGGACAGGGCTGGCTACACCTTC
TRBV20-1	TRBJ2-5	16	TRBD2	NA	CSASFLAGGANLAQYF	TGCAGTGCTAGTTTTCTAGCGGGGGGGGCCAATTTGGCCCAGTACTTC
TRBV5-1	TRBJ2-2	17	TRBD1	NA	CASSLTPGTANTGELFF	TGCGCCAGCAGCTTGACGCCCGGGACAGCGAACACCGGGGAGCTGTTTTTT
TRBV28	TRBJ2-1	16	TRBD1	NA	CASRGSGQGISGEQFF	TGTGCCAGCAGGGGATCGGGACAGGGTATATCCGGTGAGCAGTTCTTC
TRBV12-3/TRBV12-4	TRBJ1-1	13	TRBD1	NA	CASSPGGNTEAFF	TGTGCCAGCAGTCCAGGGGGGAACACTGAAGCTTTCTTT